This T cell receptor beta chain came from a study of blood T cell repertoires in COVID-19. The wider study: Whether acute or convalescent, the COVID-19 samples came from the United States, Italy and Spain. T cells, B-cell-depleted T cells, or PBMCs provided the cDNA or gDNA that served as material.

Per the original data handling: Amplification from reference gene primers served as the basis for estimated nucleated cell counts. The data were produced by immunoSEQ multiplex PCR, yet TCRdb's version contains in-frame clones alone and is incomplete. The V and J calls and clone size were taken over from that table, and D and trimming were inferred from the DNA. The sample has about 82,000 clones, 70% to 90% seen once. In germline, CDR1 is SGHTA, CDR2 FQGNSA. The CDR3 has 14 residues. Trimming took off 5 bases at V and 3 bases at J, with 13 bases between the two ends. V is TRBV7-2 and J is TRBJ1-1; D is possibly TRBD1 (6 bases). Sequencing was carried out using peripheral blood. This clonotype was obtained from an elderly man with active or convalescent COVID-19. In DNA, the CDR3 is TGTGCCAGCAGCCCCAGGGGAGGGGACACTGAAGCTTTCTTT. This gives the protein CASSPRGGDTEAFF.